These T cell receptor beta chains were read from a single sample in a study of T-cell reconstitution after alpha-beta-depleted transplantation in children. TCRdb re-derived calls from the PCR reads in MiXCR, one entry per CDR3 protein. There are about 830,000 distinct CDR3 sequences in the sample; approximately 15% occur only once, and approximately 4.5% lies in the top ten. The starting material was PBMCs, mostly from graft donor cells, obtained 360 days after TCRalphabeta/CD19-depleted stem cell transplant. Source of these receptors: a male patient aged 10 to 17 who had a stem cell transplant for acute lymphoblastic leukemia, so the T cells may come from the graft donor. The CDR3 runs from the conserved cysteine through the conserved F or W. The order of the fields is clone size, J gene, V gene, D gene, CDR3 DNA, CDR3 protein. The D gene is left open where the match is weak. Not every row has a clone size; where given, it reads once, few, many or a size class.

clone_size: NA
j_call: TRBJ2-7
v_call: TRBV27
d_call: TRBD2
cdr3_nt: TGTGCCAGCAGTCCGGGACTAGGGAAGTACTTC
cdr3_aa: CASSPGLGKYF

clone_size: few
j_call: TRBJ2-4
v_call: TRBV2
d_call: TRBD2
cdr3_nt: TGTGCCAGCAGACGAACTAGCGGGAGGGACAAAAACATTCAGTACTTC
cdr3_aa: CASRRTSGRDKNIQYF

clone_size: few
j_call: TRBJ2-3
v_call: TRBV29-1
d_call: TRBD1
cdr3_nt: TGCAGCGTGGACAGGGGGCTTACAGATACGCAGTATTTT
cdr3_aa: CSVDRGLTDTQYF

clone_size: NA
j_call: TRBJ2-3
v_call: TRBV28
d_call: TRBD2
cdr3_nt: TGTGCCAGCAGTTACTCCTGGACTAGCGGAAGCACAGATACGCAGTATTTT
cdr3_aa: CASSYSWTSGSTDTQYF

clone_size: NA
j_call: TRBJ2-5
v_call: TRBV7-6
d_call: NA
cdr3_nt: TGTGCCAGCAGCCTTATACAGGGTTCGGAGACCCAGTACTTC
cdr3_aa: CASSLIQGSETQYF

clone_size: NA
j_call: TRBJ2-7
v_call: TRBV6-5
d_call: NA
cdr3_nt: TGTGCCAGCAGTTACAGGCCAGCCGGGGCATCCTACGAGCAGTACTTC
cdr3_aa: CASSYRPAGASYEQYF

clone_size: few
j_call: TRBJ2-7
v_call: TRBV15
d_call: NA
cdr3_nt: TGTGCCACCAGCAGAGGGGCAGTTCGAGACGAGCAGTACTTC
cdr3_aa: CATSRGAVRDEQYF

clone_size: few
j_call: TRBJ1-6
v_call: TRBV6-1
d_call: TRBD1
cdr3_nt: TGTGCCAGCAACGGGCAGGGGGTCCTCTCCTATAATTCACCCCTCCACTTT
cdr3_aa: CASNGQGVLSYNSPLHF

clone_size: few
j_call: TRBJ2-1
v_call: TRBV7-9
d_call: TRBD2
cdr3_nt: TGTGCCAGCAGCCGACCCGGGACTAGCTACAATGAGCAGTTCTTC
cdr3_aa: CASSRPGTSYNEQFF

clone_size: many
j_call: TRBJ1-1
v_call: TRBV5-1
d_call: NA
cdr3_nt: TGCGCCAGCAGCTTGGGCCTCCGTCCAGCAACATCGAACACTGAAGCTTTCTTT
cdr3_aa: CASSLGLRPATSNTEAFF

clone_size: NA
j_call: TRBJ2-1
v_call: TRBV6-1
d_call: NA
cdr3_nt: TGTGCCAGCAGTGAAGACGTGCCTATTTTTGGCGGAGGAAACAATGAGCAGTTCTTC
cdr3_aa: CASSEDVPIFGGGNNEQFF

clone_size: NA
j_call: TRBJ1-4
v_call: TRBV12-3/TRBV12-4
d_call: TRBD1
cdr3_nt: TGTGCCAGCAGTCCTGAGACAGGGTCCAGTGAAAAACTGTTTTTT
cdr3_aa: CASSPETGSSEKLFF

clone_size: few
j_call: TRBJ2-1
v_call: TRBV27
d_call: TRBD1
cdr3_nt: TGTGCCAGCAGCGCGAAGGGGGCTGGGATCTACAATGAGCAGTTCTTC
cdr3_aa: CASSAKGAGIYNEQFF

clone_size: NA
j_call: TRBJ2-1
v_call: TRBV5-1
d_call: TRBD2
cdr3_nt: TGCGCCAGCAGCTTGGGGAGGACTAGCGGGAGAAACAATGAGCAGTTCTTC
cdr3_aa: CASSLGRTSGRNNEQFF

clone_size: NA
j_call: TRBJ2-1
v_call: TRBV4-1
d_call: TRBD2
cdr3_nt: TGCGCCAGCAGCCAGTCGGGACTAGCGAAATTCTTC
cdr3_aa: CASSQSGLAKFF